This T cell receptor beta chain was captured in a study of T-cell reconstitution after alpha-beta-depleted transplantation in children. In germline, CDR1 is SGHKS, CDR2 YYEKEE (reference sequence). CDR3 length: 18 residues. Losses at the gene ends were 0 bases for V and 0 bases for J; bases not matched to a gene: 9. General study findings and limits: Surviving thymic progenitors and recipient T cells were the source of high TCRbeta diversity at day 60 in some patients. It was reported that alpha-beta T cells came from several hundred expanded graft clones (about two months after transplant). The main origin of T-cell counts and diversity one year after transplant was newly produced T cells.

A TCRbeta library incorporating unique molecular identifiers was prepared. TCRdb re-analysed the PCR reads in MiXCR, keeping a single row per CDR3 protein. In the table there are a few hundred thousand distinct CDR3 sequences, about 24% of which are singletons. Comments on this clonotype: The antigen remains unidentified.

This receptor was identified in a female patient aged 2-9 years who had a stem cell transplant for congenital amegakaryocytic thrombocytopenia, so the T cells may come from the graft donor. The chain has TRBV5-5 and TRBJ2-7; 10 positions match TRBD1. The material sequenced was PBMCs, mostly from graft donor cells, taken 360 days after TCRalphabeta/CD19-depleted stem cell transplant. In DNA, the CDR3 is TGTGCCAGCAGCTTGGATCTCCCGGGACAGGGGTTCTCCTACGAGCAGTACTTC. It codes for CASSLDLPGQGFSYEQYF.